These 10 T cell receptor beta chains originate from one sample sequenced in a study of blood T cell repertoires in COVID-19. Sequencing was performed with immunoSEQ multiplex PCR; in TCRdb, only in-frame clones are kept and a portion is missing. Seen here are 200,000 to 250,000 clones, around 84% observed once, and the top ten hold about 9%. The sequenced material came from peripheral blood. The receptor set was obtained from a man between 50 and 59 years old with active or convalescent COVID-19.

J is TRBJ1-1 and V is TRBV12-3 or TRBV12-4; D remains unclear. V was pared by 5 bases and J by 7 bases, with 11 bases between. The CDR3 runs to 12 residues. Here the CDR3 reads CASSPRRGEAFF. Here the CDR3 DNA reads TGTGCCAGCAGTCCCCGGCGCGGTGAAGCTTTCTTT.

Points on this clone: The junction departs from germline at one end; a sequencing error may be responsible. This chain joins TRBV19 and TRBJ1-2; no firm D call. The CDR3 spans 15 residues. Germline assignment: CDR1 LNHDA and CDR2 SQIVND (reference sequence). The CDR3 loop reads CASKSSTGLLYGYTF. For the CDR3, the DNA is TGTGCGAGTAAGTCCAGTACTGGGCTACTCTATGGCTACACCTTC.

The gene calls are TRBV18 and TRBJ1-2, with D maybe TRBD1 (5 bases). CDR1 is KGHSH and CDR2 is LQKENI in the germline V gene. The CDR3 has 13 amino acids. V lost 3 bases and J lost 4, with 9 bases in between. CDR3 sequence (DNA): TGTGCCAGCTCACCGCCAGGGTTCTATGGCTACACCTTC. Its translation: CASSPPGFYGYTF.

Regarding this clone: Other DNA sequences in the sample encode the same CDR3. The chain employs TRBV7-2 and TRBJ2-1, with D possibly TRBD1 on 6 matching bases. Germline CDR1 is SGHTA and CDR2 is FQGNSA. Trimming removed 1 base at V and 2 bases at J, with 6 bases between. This CDR3 has 14 amino acids. The CDR3 loop reads CASSLGTAYNEQFF. As DNA, the CDR3 is TGTGCCAGCAGCTTAGGGACAGCCTACAATGAGCAGTTCTTC.

The chain joins TRBV7-2 to TRBJ1-1, with TRBD1 matching 7 bases. V shed 4 bases and J 4 bases; nucleotides not matched to a gene: 6. This CDR3 has 14 residues. The germline gives CDR1 SGHTA, CDR2 FQGNSA. This CDR3 reads CASSYLQGSTEAFF. In DNA, the CDR3 is TGTGCCAGCAGCTACTTACAGGGGAGCACTGAAGCTTTCTTT.

The rearrangement links TRBV28 to TRBJ1-6, with TRBD1 matching 7 bases. V dropped 2 bases and J dropped 6; count of bases not matched to a gene: 7. Germline V lookup: CDR1 MDHEN, CDR2 SYDVKM. The CDR3 totals 16 residues. CDR3: CASSLAGDRANSPLHF. CDR3 nucleotide sequence: TGTGCCAGCAGTTTAGCGGGTGACAGGGCTAATTCACCCCTCCACTTT. The whole variable domain, filled in from reference TRBV28 and TRBJ1-6, reads DVKVTQSSRYLVKRTGEKVFLECVQDMDHENMFWYRQDPGLGLRLIYFSYDVKMKEKGDIPEGYSVSREKKERFSLILESASTNQTSMYLCASSLAGDRANSPLHFGNGTRLTVT.

The V and J genes are TRBV28 and TRBJ1-5; 7 bases line up with TRBD1. V was clipped by 5 bases and J by 5 bases; unmatched bases: 6. The length of the CDR3 is 14 residues. Per the germline V gene, CDR1 is MDHEN and CDR2 is SYDVKM. The CDR3 region has the DNA TGTGCCAGCAGTCCCGGACAGGCCGATCAGCCCCAGCATTTT. This encodes CASSPGQADQPQHF.

The chain combines TRBV6-6 with TRBJ2-1; 10 positions agree with TRBD1. This CDR3 region has 12 residues. Germline V gene lookup returns CDR1 MNHNY and CDR2 SVGAGI (reference sequence). V gave up 5 bases and J gave up 15 bases; unmatched junction bases: 7. This CDR3 is CASSTLGQGVFF. The DNA for the CDR3 is TGTGCCAGCAGTACCCTTGGACAGGGGGTGTTCTTC.

This chain links TRBV15 with TRBJ2-7, with TRBD1 identical over 7 bases. J lost 7 bases, V lost 1 base, and 4 bases had no gene match. In germline, CDR1 is LNHNV, CDR2 YYDKDF (reference sequence). The CDR3 runs to 13 residues. CDR3 region: CATSRVPDREQYV. The CDR3 nucleotides are TGTGCCACCAGCAGAGTCCCGGACAGGGAGCAGTACGTC.

The chain has TRBV5-1 and TRBJ2-5; D gene ambiguous. V lost 2 bases and J lost 3, with 8 bases in between. The CDR3 covers 13 residues. Per germline, CDR1 SGHRS and CDR2 YFSETQ. The CDR3 is CASSFPGEETQYF. The CDR3 DNA is TGCGCCAGCAGCTTTCCCGGTGAAGAGACCCAGTACTTC.